The clone carrying this TCR beta chain was detected a few times. This CDR3 is built from 14 residues. This table comes from immunoSEQ multiplex PCR, and its TCRdb copy is limited to in-frame clones, with some not included. The sample lists 65,000 to 85,000 clones, about 89% occurring once. The sample belongs to a study of OX40 agonist ivuxolimab in advanced cancers. This receptor was obtained from an adult with an advanced solid tumor such as melanoma, head and neck, liver or kidney cancer. This chain uses TRBV21-1 with TRBJ2-7. TRBV21-1 corresponds to a pseudogene. Material: CD4+ or CD8+ T cells sorted from blood, obtained in a trial of the OX40 agonist ivuxolimab. The CDR3 region has the DNA TGTGCCAGCATTCGGGCCTCAGCCGCCTACGAGCAGTACTTC. Amino acid sequence: CASIRASAAYEQYF.